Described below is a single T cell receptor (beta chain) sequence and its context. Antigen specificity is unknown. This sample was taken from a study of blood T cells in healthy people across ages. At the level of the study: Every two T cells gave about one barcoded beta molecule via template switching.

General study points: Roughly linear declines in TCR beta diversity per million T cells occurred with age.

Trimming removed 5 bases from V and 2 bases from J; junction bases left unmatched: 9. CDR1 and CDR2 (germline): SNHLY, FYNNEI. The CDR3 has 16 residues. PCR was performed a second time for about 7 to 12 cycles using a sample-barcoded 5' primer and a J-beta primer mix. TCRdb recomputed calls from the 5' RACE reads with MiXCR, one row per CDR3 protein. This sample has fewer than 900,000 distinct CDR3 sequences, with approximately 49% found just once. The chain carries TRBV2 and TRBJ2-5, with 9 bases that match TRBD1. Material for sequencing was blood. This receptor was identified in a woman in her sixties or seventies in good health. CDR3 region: CASSLKGTGIQETQYF. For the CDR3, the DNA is TGTGCCAGCAGTCTAAAGGGGACAGGGATACAAGAGACCCAGTACTTC. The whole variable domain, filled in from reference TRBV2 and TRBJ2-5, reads EPEVTQTPSHQVTQMGQEVILRCVPISNHLYFYWYRQILGQKVEFLVSFYNNEISEKSEIFDDQFSVERPDGSNFTLKIRSTKLEDSAMYFCASSLKGTGIQETQYFGPGTRLLVL.